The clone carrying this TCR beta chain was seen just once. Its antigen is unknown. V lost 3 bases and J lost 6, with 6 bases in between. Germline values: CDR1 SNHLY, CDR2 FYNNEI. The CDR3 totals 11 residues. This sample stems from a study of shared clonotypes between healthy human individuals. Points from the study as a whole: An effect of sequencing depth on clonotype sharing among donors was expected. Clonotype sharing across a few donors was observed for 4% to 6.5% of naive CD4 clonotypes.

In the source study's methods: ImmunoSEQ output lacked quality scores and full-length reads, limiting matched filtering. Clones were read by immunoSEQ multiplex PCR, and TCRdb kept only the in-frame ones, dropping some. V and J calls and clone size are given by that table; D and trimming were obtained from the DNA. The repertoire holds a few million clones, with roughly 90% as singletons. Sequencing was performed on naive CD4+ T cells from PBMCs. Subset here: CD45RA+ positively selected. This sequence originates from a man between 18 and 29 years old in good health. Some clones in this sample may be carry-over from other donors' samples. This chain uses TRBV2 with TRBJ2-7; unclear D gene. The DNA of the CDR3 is TGTGCCAGCAGTGAGGTAGCCGAGCAGTACTTC. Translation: CASSEVAEQYF.